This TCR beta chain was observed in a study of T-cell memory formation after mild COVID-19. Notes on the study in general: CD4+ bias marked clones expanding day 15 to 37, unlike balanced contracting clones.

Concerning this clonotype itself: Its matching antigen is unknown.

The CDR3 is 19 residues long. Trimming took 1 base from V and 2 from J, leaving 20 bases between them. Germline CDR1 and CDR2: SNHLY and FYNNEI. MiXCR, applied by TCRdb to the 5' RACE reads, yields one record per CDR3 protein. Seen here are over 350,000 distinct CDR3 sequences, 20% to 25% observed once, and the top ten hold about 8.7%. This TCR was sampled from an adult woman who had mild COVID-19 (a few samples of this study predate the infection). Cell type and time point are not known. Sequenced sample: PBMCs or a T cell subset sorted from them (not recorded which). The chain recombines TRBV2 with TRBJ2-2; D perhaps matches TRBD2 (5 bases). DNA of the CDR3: TGTGCCAGCAGTGAAGGCGGCCTTTGGCTAGCCCCTAACACCGGGGAGCTGTTTTTT. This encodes CASSEGGLWLAPNTGELFF.